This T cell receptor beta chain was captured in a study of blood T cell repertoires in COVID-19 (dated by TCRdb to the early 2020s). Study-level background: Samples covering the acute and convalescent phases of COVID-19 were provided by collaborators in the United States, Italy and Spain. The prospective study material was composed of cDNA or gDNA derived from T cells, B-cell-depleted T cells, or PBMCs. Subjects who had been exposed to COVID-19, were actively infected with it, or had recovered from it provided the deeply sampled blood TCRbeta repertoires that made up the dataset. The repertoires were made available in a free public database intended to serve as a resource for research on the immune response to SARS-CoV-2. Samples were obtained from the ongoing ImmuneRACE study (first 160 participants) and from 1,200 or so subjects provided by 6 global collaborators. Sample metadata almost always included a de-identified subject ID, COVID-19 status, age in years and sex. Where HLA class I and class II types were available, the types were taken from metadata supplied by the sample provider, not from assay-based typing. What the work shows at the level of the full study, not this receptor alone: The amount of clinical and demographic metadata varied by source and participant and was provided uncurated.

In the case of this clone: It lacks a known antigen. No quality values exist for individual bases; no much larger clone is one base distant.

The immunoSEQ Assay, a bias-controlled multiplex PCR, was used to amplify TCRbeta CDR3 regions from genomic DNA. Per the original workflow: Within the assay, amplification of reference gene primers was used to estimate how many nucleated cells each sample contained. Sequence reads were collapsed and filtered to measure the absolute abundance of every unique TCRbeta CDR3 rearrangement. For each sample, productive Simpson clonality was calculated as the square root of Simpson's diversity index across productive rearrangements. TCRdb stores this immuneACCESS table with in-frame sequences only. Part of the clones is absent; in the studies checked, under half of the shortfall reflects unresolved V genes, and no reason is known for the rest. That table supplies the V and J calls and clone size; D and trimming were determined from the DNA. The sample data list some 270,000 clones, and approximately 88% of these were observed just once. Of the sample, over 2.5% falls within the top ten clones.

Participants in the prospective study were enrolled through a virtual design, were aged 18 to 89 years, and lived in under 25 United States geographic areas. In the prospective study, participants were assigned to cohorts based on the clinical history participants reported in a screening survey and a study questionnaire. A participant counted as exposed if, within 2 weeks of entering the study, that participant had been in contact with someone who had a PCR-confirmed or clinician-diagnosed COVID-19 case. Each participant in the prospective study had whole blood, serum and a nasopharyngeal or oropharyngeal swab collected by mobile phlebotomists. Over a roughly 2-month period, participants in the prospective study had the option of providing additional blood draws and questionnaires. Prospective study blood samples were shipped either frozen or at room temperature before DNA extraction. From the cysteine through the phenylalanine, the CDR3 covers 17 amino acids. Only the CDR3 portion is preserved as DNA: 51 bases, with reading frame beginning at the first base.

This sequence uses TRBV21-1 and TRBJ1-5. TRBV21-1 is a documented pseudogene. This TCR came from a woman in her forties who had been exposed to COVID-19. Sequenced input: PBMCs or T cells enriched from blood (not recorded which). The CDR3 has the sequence CASNKFLALRDNQPQHF. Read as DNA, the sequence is TGTGCCAGCAACAAATTCCTAGCCCTCCGGGATAATCAGCCCCAGCATTTT.